The 20 T cell receptor beta chains below come from one sample, sequenced in a study of identical twins (dated by TCRdb to the mid-2010s). The receptor library was made with 5' RACE. Sequencing was performed on an Illumina HiSeq 2000. In TCRdb, the public reads were trimmed at Q25 with fastp and aligned with MiXCR, with productive beta chains retained. Duplicate CDR3 protein sequences are folded into a single record with the most common DNA and genes. The sample data list hundreds of thousands of distinct CDR3 sequences, and roughly 20% of these were observed just once. The top ten constitute around 12% of the sample. The same data also contributed to another study, on T cells expressing NK-cell markers.

The sample consisted of PBMCs. These receptors all come from a woman between 18 and 29 years old in good health.

J is TRBJ1-4 and V is TRBV12-3 or TRBV12-4; D might be TRBD1 (6 bases). V was cut by 7 bases and J by 14 bases, with 26 bases left in between. CDR3 length: 15 amino acids. The CDR3 DNA sequence: TGTGCCAGCACCTCGCTAAGCGGGGGGCGCGGTAATCTGTTTTTT. Protein product: CASTSLSGGRGNLFF.

Ten or more counts support this clonotype. The rearrangement uses TRBV10-1 and TRBJ2-3; D unclear. The germline V and J ends were trimmed by 3 bases and 5 bases, with 6 bases remaining between them. The CDR3 contains 12 residues. CDR1 is WNHNN, CDR2 SYGVQD, per germline (reference sequence). The CDR3 DNA is TGCGCCAGCAGTGACGGTCTAGATACGCAGTATTTT. This gives the protein CASSDGLDTQYF.

This clonotype occurred a few times. The chain recombines TRBV4-1 with TRBJ1-1; D uncertain. Germline CDR1 MGHRA, CDR2 YSYEKL. The CDR3 is 14 residues long. V was clipped by 4 bases and J by 0 bases, with 9 bases between them. CDR3: CASSLASMNTEAFF. The CDR3 DNA follows: TGCGCCAGCAGCCTGGCCAGTATGAACACTGAAGCTTTCTTT.

The V and J genes are TRBV20-1 and TRBJ1-2, with D tentatively TRBD1 (5 bases). This CDR3 comprises 14 residues. The V end was cut by 6 bases, the J end by 0 bases, with 14 bases between. CDR1 is DFQATT, CDR2 SNEGSKA, per germline (reference sequence). The CDR3 DNA is TGCAGTGCGCGAGGGGAGGGCACTAACTATGGCTACACCTTC. Translated: CSARGEGTNYGYTF.

In this sample, this clonotype turned up a few times. The chain is built from TRBV5-1 and TRBJ2-4, with TRBD1 identical over 8 bases. The CDR3 is 14 amino acids. V trimming: 4 bases; J trimming: 7 bases; junction bases outside the gene matches: 7. CDR1 is SGHRS and CDR2 is YFSETQ in the germline V gene. The CDR3 bases are TGCGCCAGCAGCGGGACAGGTGGCGAGAACATTCAGTACTTC. Translating it yields CASSGTGGENIQYF. Complete variable domain (other parts from reference TRBV5-1 and TRBJ2-4): KAGVTQTPRYLIKTRGQQVTLSCSPISGHRSVSWYQQTPGQGLQFLFEYFSETQRNKGNFPGRFSGRQFSNSRSEMNVSTLELGDSALYLCASSGTGGENIQYFGAGTRLSVL.

The rearrangement uses TRBV6-1 and TRBJ2-1; 15 nucleotides match TRBD2. V dropped 6 bases and J dropped 4; count of bases not matched to a gene: 10. Germline lookup yields CDR1 MNHNS and CDR2 SASEGT. This CDR3 is 18 amino acids long. The CDR3 DNA reads as TGTGCCAGCAGGCTCGGACTAGCGGGAGGGCCGAAATACAATGAGCAGTTCTTC. It codes for CASRLGLAGGPKYNEQFF.

This clonotype was detected only a few times. The V gene is TRBV24-1, the J gene TRBJ2-5, with D uncertain. The V and J ends lost 9 bases and 4 bases respectively, with 14 bases between them. The CDR3 loop spans 13 amino acids. CDR1 is KGHDR and CDR2 is SFDVKD in the germline V gene. The CDR3 loop reads CATAIRSRETQYF. DNA for the CDR3: TGTGCCACCGCAATTCGGAGTAGAGAGACCCAGTACTTC.

Only a few counts were recorded for this clonotype. The genes are TRBV12-3 or TRBV12-4 and TRBJ2-3; 9 positions agree with TRBD1. This CDR3 is 14 amino acids long. Trimming took 6 bases from V and 1 from J; bases not matched to a gene: 2. The chain's CDR3 is CASRWTGGTDTQYF. In nucleotides, the CDR3 is TGTGCCAGCAGGTGGACAGGGGGCACAGATACGCAGTATTTT.

This sequence joins TRBV6-2 or TRBV6-3 and TRBJ2-1; possibly TRBD1 for D (7 bases). Trimming cost V 0 bases and J 12 bases, with 12 bases left between them. Germline values: CDR1 MNHEY, CDR2 SVGEGT. This CDR3 is built from 13 residues. CDR3 DNA sequence: TGTGCCAGCAGTTACTCTGCGGGACAGAGGCAGTTCTTC. It codes for CASSYSAGQRQFF.

This clonotype has more than one count but fewer than ten. This chain links TRBV12-3 or TRBV12-4 with TRBJ2-7; a weak D match, TRBD2 (6 bases). Trimming removed 6 bases from V and 9 bases from J, with 21 bases in between. The CDR3 runs to 14 residues. Written as DNA, the CDR3 is TGTGCCAGCAGACCCGGAACTAGCCCATGGGGGCAGTACTTC. It codes for CASRPGTSPWGQYF.

In this sample, this clonotype turned up a few times. The chain employs TRBV23-1 and TRBJ2-1; the D gene is possibly TRBD1 (6 bases). TRBV23-1 falls under the ORF class, with uncertain function. This CDR3 is built from 12 residues. The V and J ends lost 4 bases and 14 bases respectively, with 15 bases between them. Written as DNA, the CDR3 is TGCGCCAGCAGTCCACCGGGACACCACAAGTTCTTC. Its protein is CASSPPGHHKFF.

The V gene is TRBV20-1, the J gene TRBJ2-1; TRBD2 matches at 11 bases. The germline V gene has CDR1 DFQATT and CDR2 SNEGSKA (reference sequence). The CDR3 has 15 amino acids. V lost 3 bases to trimming and J lost 1 base; unmatched junction nucleotides: 2. In DNA, the CDR3 is TGCAGTGCTAGTAGCGGGAGGGTATCCTACAATGAGCAGTTCTTC. The encoded protein is CSASSGRVSYNEQFF.

The CDR3 region has the DNA TGTGCCAGCTCACGGGGACTCGGCGGGACCGGGGAGCTGTTTTTT. Its translation is CASSRGLGGTGELFF. This rearrangement joins TRBV18 to TRBJ2-2; D is perhaps TRBD2 (6 bases). The CDR3 loop spans 15 amino acids. V was trimmed by 4 bases and J by 5 bases, leaving 14 bases between them. Germline lookup yields CDR1 KGHSH and CDR2 LQKENI. Supplemented by reference TRBV18 and TRBJ2-2, the full variable domain reads NAGVMQNPRHLVRRRGQEARLRCSPMKGHSHVYWYRQLPEEGLKFMVYLQKENIIDESGMPKERFSAEFPKEGPSILRIQQVVRGDSAAYFCASSRGLGGTGELFFGEGSRLTVL.

The rearrangement uses TRBV12-5 and TRBJ2-1; D unclear. The V gene lost 6 bases and the J gene lost 5 bases, with 20 bases spanning the gap. CDR3 length: 16 residues. In germline, CDR1 is LGHNT, CDR2 FRNRAP. The CDR3 reads CASGRSQAGKNNEQFF. In DNA, the CDR3 is TGTGCTAGTGGCCGTTCCCAGGCTGGTAAGAACAATGAGCAGTTCTTC. The full variable domain, its missing parts supplied by reference TRBV12-5 and TRBJ2-1, is DARVTQTPRHKVTEMGQEVTMRCQPILGHNTVFWYRQTMMQGLELLAYFRNRAPLDDSGMPKDRFSAEMPDATLATLKIQPSEPRDSAVYFCASGRSQAGKNNEQFFGPGTRLTVL.

The gene calls are TRBV20-1 and TRBJ2-4; TRBD1 matches 8 bases. The CDR3 length is 16 residues. Germline CDR1 reads DFQATT; CDR2 reads SNEGSKA (reference sequence). V trimming: 3 bases; J trimming: 0 bases; junction bases outside the gene matches: 7. Here the CDR3 reads CSARPNRGLAKNIQYF. The DNA for the CDR3 is TGCAGTGCTAGGCCCAACAGGGGGTTAGCCAAAAACATTCAGTACTTC.

This sequence joins TRBV20-1 and TRBJ2-1; 11 nucleotides align to TRBD2. Germline assignment: CDR1 DFQATT and CDR2 SNEGSKA (reference sequence). This CDR3 is 15 amino acids long. Trimming took 4 bases from V and 7 from J; bases not matched to a gene: 9. This chain's CDR3 is CSAKIAGGGRNEQFF. The CDR3 DNA is TGCAGTGCTAAAATAGCGGGAGGGGGGAGGAATGAGCAGTTCTTC.

This clonotype was found a few times. V and J are TRBV6-1 and TRBJ2-1; D is tentatively TRBD1 or TRBD2 (5 bases each). V lost 7 bases and J lost 3, with 13 bases in between. Per the germline V gene, CDR1 is MNHNS and CDR2 is SASEGT. This CDR3 contains 14 residues. Here the CDR3 DNA reads TGTGCCAGCAACAGGAAGGCGGGCTACAATGAGCAGTTCTTC. This translates into CASNRKAGYNEQFF.

The chain is built from TRBV7-9 and TRBJ2-5; TRBD2 matches 8 bases. Germline loops: CDR1 SEHNR, CDR2 FQNEAQ (reference sequence). The CDR3 has 15 residues. After removal of 5 bases from V and 5 bases from J, the junction contained 10 bases not matched to a gene. The CDR3 reads CASSHPSGGLETQYF. Here the CDR3 DNA reads TGTGCCAGCAGCCATCCCAGCGGGGGTCTGGAGACCCAGTACTTC.

A few counts support this clonotype. The J gene is TRBJ2-7, the V gene TRBV20-1; TRBD1 might be the D (5 bases). The V gene's germline CDR1 is DFQATT and CDR2 SNEGSKA (reference sequence). Trimming took 2 bases from V and 3 from J, leaving 8 bases between them. The CDR3 spans 12 residues. CDR3 region: CSARTGCYEQYF. CDR3 nucleotides: TGCAGTGCTAGAACAGGATGCTACGAGCAGTACTTC.

The J gene is TRBJ2-1, the V gene TRBV7-9, with 9 positions matching TRBD2. The CDR3 covers 15 residues. CDR1 SEHNR and CDR2 FQNEAQ come from the germline V gene (reference sequence). Trimming at V came to 1 base and at J to 9 bases, leaving 7 bases not matched to a gene. Written as DNA, the CDR3 is TGTGCCAGCAGCTTAGTAGCGGGAGTAGGTGTTGAGCAGTTCTTC. Translating gives CASSLVAGVGVEQFF.